The 10 T cell receptor beta chains given below trace back to one sample, sequenced in a study of blood T cell repertoires in COVID-19 (dated by TCRdb to between 2020 and 2021). Library method: the immunoSEQ multiplex PCR assay. TCRdb limited this immuneACCESS table to in-frame rearrangements with V and J called. A share of clones is missing; checked studies link under half to unresolved V genes, and the rest is unexplained. For this sample there are about 300,000 clones; roughly nine tenths appear just once. Of the sample, about 1.7% is held by the ten largest clones. Sequencing used PBMCs or T cells enriched from blood (not recorded which). These receptors were taken from a woman aged 35 to 49 who had recovered from COVID-19.

This sequence joins TRBV10-3 and TRBJ1-1, with D hard to call. The CDR3 extends over 13 amino acids. Trimming removed 7 bases from V and 1 base from J, with 10 bases in between. Germline-derived CDR1 and CDR2 are ENHRY and SYGVKD. Written as DNA, the CDR3 is TGTGCCATCACCGCCGGGAGGAACACTGAAGCTTTCTTT. Its translation is CAITAGRNTEAFF.

The chain recombines TRBV5-1 with TRBJ2-3, with D possibly TRBD2 on 6 matching bases. Germline assignment: CDR1 SGHRS and CDR2 YFSETQ. CDR3 length equals 15 residues. The V end was cut by 0 bases, the J end by 0 bases, with 8 bases between. CDR3 region: CASSLASGSTDTQYF. In nucleotides, the CDR3 is TGCGCCAGCAGCTTGGCCAGCGGGAGCACAGATACGCAGTATTTT.

This chain links TRBV29-1 with TRBJ1-2; TRBD1 matches at 8 bases. CDR1 is SQVTM and CDR2 is ANQGSEA in the germline V gene. The CDR3 is 13 amino acids. V lost 6 bases and J lost 0; bases outside the gene matches: 3. The CDR3 DNA reads as TGCAGCGTCCGGGACAGGACTAACTATGGCTACACCTTC. This codes for CSVRDRTNYGYTF. Supplemented by reference TRBV29-1 and TRBJ1-2, the full variable domain reads SAVISQKPSRDICQRGTSLTIQCQVDSQVTMMFWYRQQPGQSLTLIATANQGSEATYESGFVIDKFPISRPNLTFSTLTVSNMSPEDSSIYLCSVRDRTNYGYTFGSGTRLTVV.

The chain is built from TRBV7-2 and TRBJ2-7; D perhaps matches TRBD1 (5 bases). Trimming pared 1 base from V and 6 bases from J, leaving 13 bases between. Germline V CDR1 and CDR2: SGHTA, FQGNSA. The CDR3 consists of 14 residues. In DNA form, the CDR3 reads TGTGCCAGCAGCTTAGAGACAGTAATCGGCGAGCAGTACTTC. Protein product: CASSLETVIGEQYF.

The CDR3 DNA sequence: TGTGCCTCGAGCTTTAAAAAGGGGGCCGAAGCTTTCTTT. Translating gives CASSFKKGAEAFF. V is TRBV12-1 and J is TRBJ1-1; TRBD1 was called by the table and not checked on the DNA. TRBV12-1 is reported as a pseudogene. The CDR3 has 13 amino acids.

The chain has TRBV5-1 and TRBJ1-3; tentatively, D is TRBD1 (5 bases). Germline-derived CDR1 and CDR2 are SGHRS and YFSETQ. Trimming stripped 4 bases from V and 3 bases from J, with 11 bases between. This CDR3 comprises 14 residues. The CDR3 bases are TGCGCCAGCAGCGGGGCCGGGGGTGGAAACACCATATATTTT. This codes for CASSGAGGGNTIYF.

This clone appeared a few times. The chain employs TRBV7-2 and TRBJ1-1, with unresolved D. In germline, CDR1 is SGHTA, CDR2 FQGNSA. CDR3 length equals 15 residues. Trimming shortened V by 6 bases and J by 0 bases, and 14 bases separated the two germline ends. The chain's CDR3 is CASSSRPTMNTEAFF. The DNA for the CDR3 is TGTGCCAGCAGTTCGCGCCCCACCATGAACACTGAAGCTTTCTTT. The full variable domain, rest sourced from reference TRBV7-2 and TRBJ1-1, is GAGVSQSPSNKVTEKGKDVELRCDPISGHTALYWYRQSLGQGLEFLIYFQGNSAPDKSGLPSDRFSAERTGGSVSTLTIQRTQQEDSAVYLCASSSRPTMNTEAFFGQGTRLTVV.

This chain links TRBV27 with TRBJ1-5; 9 bases align to TRBD1. The V segment lost 4 bases and the J segment 1 base; nucleotides outside the gene matches: 8. CDR3 size: 17 residues. Germline values: CDR1 MNHEY, CDR2 SMNVEV (reference sequence). The CDR3 protein is CASSSGQGRKSNQPQHF. CDR3 nucleotides: TGTGCCAGCAGTTCCGGACAGGGGAGGAAAAGCAATCAGCCCCAGCATTTT.

CDR3 sequence (DNA): TGTGCCAGCAGCTTAGCGGCCAGCGCTAACTATGGCTACACCTTC. This sequence encodes CASSLAASANYGYTF. This chain uses TRBV7-9 with TRBJ1-2, with D unclear. This CDR3 has 15 residues. Germline V CDR1 and CDR2: SEHNR, FQNEAQ (reference sequence). V dropped 0 bases and J dropped 0 bases, with 8 bases sitting between them.

The chain has TRBV5-4 and TRBJ2-7; a weak D match, TRBD1 (6 bases). Trimming left V 4 bases short and J 1 base short, with 12 bases between. The CDR3 is 14 amino acids. CDR1 SGHNT and CDR2 YYREEE come from the germline V gene (reference sequence). The CDR3 reads CASSGSDRSYEQYF. CDR3 bases: TGTGCCAGCAGCGGTTCGGACAGATCCTACGAGCAGTACTTC.